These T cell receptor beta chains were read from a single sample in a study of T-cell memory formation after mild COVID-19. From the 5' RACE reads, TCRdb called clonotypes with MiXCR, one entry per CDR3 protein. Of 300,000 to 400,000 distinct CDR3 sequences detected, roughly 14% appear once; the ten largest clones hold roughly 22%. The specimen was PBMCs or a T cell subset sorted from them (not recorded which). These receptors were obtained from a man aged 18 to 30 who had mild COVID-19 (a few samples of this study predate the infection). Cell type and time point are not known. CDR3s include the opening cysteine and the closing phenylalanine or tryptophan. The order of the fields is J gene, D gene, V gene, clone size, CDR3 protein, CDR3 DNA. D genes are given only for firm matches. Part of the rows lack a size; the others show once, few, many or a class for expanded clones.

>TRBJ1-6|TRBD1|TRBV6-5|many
CASSYWVPGQGGSPLHF
TGTGCCAGCAGTTATTGGGTCCCGGGACAGGGTGGTTCACCCCTCCACTTT
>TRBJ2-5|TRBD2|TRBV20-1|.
CSGGSGGGKTQYF
TGCAGTGGAGGGAGCGGGGGCGGTAAGACCCAGTACTTC
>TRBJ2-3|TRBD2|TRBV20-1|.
CSVPVAGDLMTQYF
TGCAGTGTTCCCGTAGCGGGGGACCTTATGACGCAGTATTTT
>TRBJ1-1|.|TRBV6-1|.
CASSDGVRPEAFF
TGTGCCAGCAGTGATGGGGTCCGCCCTGAAGCTTTCTTT
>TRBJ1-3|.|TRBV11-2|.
CASSLDLGYGNTIYF
TGTGCCAGCAGCTTAGATCTAGGGTATGGAAACACCATATATTTT
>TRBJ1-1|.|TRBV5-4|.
CASSLDAGWGGTEAFF
TGTGCCAGCAGCTTGGATGCCGGGTGGGGCGGCACTGAAGCTTTCTTT
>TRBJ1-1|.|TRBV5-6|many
CASSLYDRRNTEAFF
TGTGCCAGCAGCTTGTACGACAGGCGGAACACTGAAGCTTTCTTT
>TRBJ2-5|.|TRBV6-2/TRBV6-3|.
CASTPRGNRLGRGPLQETQYF
TGTGCCAGCACTCCCCGAGGAAATCGGCTGGGACGAGGGCCCCTCCAAGAGACCCAGTACTTC
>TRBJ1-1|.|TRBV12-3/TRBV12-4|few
CASSFQQNTEAFF
TGTGCCAGCAGTTTTCAACAGAACACTGAAGCTTTCTTT
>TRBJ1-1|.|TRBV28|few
CATSLGLNTEAFF
TGTGCCACCTCGTTGGGCTTGAACACTGAAGCTTTCTTT
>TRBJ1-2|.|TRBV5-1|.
CASSFQVGKYGYTF
TGCGCCAGCAGCTTCCAAGTCGGCAAGTATGGCTACACCTTC
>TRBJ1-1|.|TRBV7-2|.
CASSFSEGRTEAFF
TGTGCCAGCAGCTTCTCGGAGGGGAGAACTGAAGCTTTCTTT
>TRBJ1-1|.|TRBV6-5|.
CASYRVNTEAFF
TGTGCCAGCTACCGGGTGAACACTGAAGCTTTCTTT
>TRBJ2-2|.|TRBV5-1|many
CASSPGADWVNTGELFF
TGCGCCAGCAGCCCCGGGGCCGATTGGGTCAACACCGGGGAGCTGTTTTTT
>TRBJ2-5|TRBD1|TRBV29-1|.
CSAIRTGLKTQYF
TGCAGCGCTATAAGGACAGGGTTAAAGACCCAGTACTTC
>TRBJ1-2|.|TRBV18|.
CASSPADYGYTF
TGTGCCAGCTCACCCGCAGACTATGGCTACACCTTC
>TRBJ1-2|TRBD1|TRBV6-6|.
CASSSFMGQGSNYGYTF
TGTGCCAGCAGTTCCTTTATGGGACAGGGCTCTAACTATGGCTACACCTTC
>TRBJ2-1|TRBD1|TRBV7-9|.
CASSRDRGLYNEQFF
TGTGCCAGCAGCCGGGACAGAGGACTCTACAATGAGCAGTTCTTC
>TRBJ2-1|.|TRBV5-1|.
CASSLEGPGTGFF
TGCGCCAGCAGCTTGGAAGGGCCAGGGACGGGGTTCTTC
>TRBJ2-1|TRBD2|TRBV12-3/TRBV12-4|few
CASSPSGVAGGYNEQFF
TGTGCCAGCAGCCCCTCCGGGGTGGCGGGGGGTTATAATGAGCAGTTCTTC
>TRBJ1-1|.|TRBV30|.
CAWSGGLYTEAFF
TGTGCCTGGTCGGGGGGGCTCTACACTGAAGCTTTCTTT
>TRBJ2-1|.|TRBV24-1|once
CATSDLGGDTYNEQFF
TGTGCCACCAGTGATTTAGGAGGGGACACCTACAATGAGCAGTTCTTC
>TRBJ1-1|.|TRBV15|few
CATSRAGGNTEAFF
TGTGCCACCAGCAGAGCTGGGGGGAACACTGAAGCTTTCTTT
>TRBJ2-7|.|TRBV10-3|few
CAISPQRTYEQYF
TGTGCCATCAGTCCACAGCGGACCTACGAGCAGTACTTC
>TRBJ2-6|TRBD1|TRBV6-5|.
CASSPRTGTGANVLTF
TGTGCCAGCAGTCCCCGGACAGGGACTGGGGCCAACGTCCTGACTTTC
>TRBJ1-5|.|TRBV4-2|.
CASSQGPGEAQPHHF
TGTGCCAGCAGCCAAGGACCAGGGGAGGCTCAGCCCCATCATTTT
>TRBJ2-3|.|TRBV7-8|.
CASSLGNGGLGWDTQYF
TGTGCCAGCAGCTTGGGCAACGGGGGGCTCGGGTGGGATACGCAGTATTTT
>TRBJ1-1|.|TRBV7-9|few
CASSSVGGQAFF
TGTGCCAGCAGCTCCGTGGGGGGGCAGGCTTTCTTT
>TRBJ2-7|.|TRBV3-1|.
CASSQILAADEQYF
TGTGCCAGCAGCCAAATCCTGGCTGCGGACGAGCAGTACTTC